The 32 T cell receptor beta chains reported below all come from one sample, sequenced in a study of blood T cell repertoires in COVID-19. Sequenced by immunoSEQ multiplex PCR; TCRdb stores in-frame clones only, minus some. Of around 130,000 clones in the sample, roughly 88% were seen once. Sequenced sample: peripheral blood. The receptors were sampled from a man aged 55 to 70 with active or convalescent COVID-19.

The chain combines TRBV9 with TRBJ2-7; 12 bases fit TRBD2. Germline V gives CDR1 SGDLS, CDR2 YYNGEE. This CDR3 region has 17 residues. Germline trimming cut 3 bases from V and 4 bases from J; bases unmatched to any gene: 11. CDR3 region: CASSEGTGTSGLYEQYF. The DNA of the CDR3 is TGTGCCAGCAGCGAGGGGACCGGGACTAGCGGGCTATACGAGCAGTACTTC.

J is TRBJ1-5 and V is TRBV25-1, with D uncertain. Germline V CDR1 and CDR2: MGHDK, SYGVNS. The CDR3 spans 12 residues. The germline V and J ends were trimmed by 3 bases and 5 bases, with 5 bases remaining between them. The CDR3 nucleotides are TGTGCCAGCAGTGATGCGTATCAGCCCCAGCATTTT. This gives the protein CASSDAYQPQHF.

The V and J genes are TRBV4-2 and TRBJ2-1; TRBD2 might be the D (6 bases). The V end was cut by 0 bases, the J end by 11 bases, with 17 bases between. The CDR3 runs 15 residues. Germline V gene lookup returns CDR1 LGHNA and CDR2 YNFKEQ. CDR3 nucleotide sequence: TGTGCCAGCAGCCAAGATGTGGGGGGAAGAATAAAGCAGTTCTTC. Encoded protein: CASSQDVGGRIKQFF.

This chain uses TRBV7-8 with TRBJ2-1; 8 bases agree with TRBD1. Germline V gene lookup returns CDR1 SGHVS and CDR2 FQNEAQ. The CDR3 extends over 14 amino acids. J gave up 7 bases and V 5 bases, and 7 bases lay outside the gene matches. The CDR3 reads CASSASRGQNEQFF. CDR3 nucleotides: TGTGCCAGCAGCGCCTCCAGGGGGCAAAATGAGCAGTTCTTC.

This chain uses TRBV18 with TRBJ1-6; maybe TRBD1 (5 bases). This CDR3 comprises 13 residues. With 3 bases removed from V and 8 bases from J, the gap between germline ends came to 8 bases. Germline loops: CDR1 KGHSH, CDR2 LQKENI. The CDR3 DNA is TGTGCCAGCTCACCTGGAGGGGATTCACCCCTCCACTTT. It is translated as CASSPGGDSPLHF. Based on the CDR3 plus reference TRBV18 and TRBJ1-6, the full variable domain is NAGVMQNPRHLVRRRGQEARLRCSPMKGHSHVYWYRQLPEEGLKFMVYLQKENIIDESGMPKERFSAEFPKEGPSILRIQQVVRGDSAAYFCASSPGGDSPLHFGNGTRLTVT.

This chain links TRBV12-3 or TRBV12-4 with TRBJ1-5; the match to TRBD1 covers 7 bases. This CDR3 has 13 residues. With 5 bases clipped from V and 4 bases from J, the junction kept 2 bases outside the gene matches. The CDR3 DNA is TGTGCCAGCAGTCGGGACAGAAATCAGCCCCAGCATTTT. It specifies CASSRDRNQPQHF.

The chain uses TRBV28 and TRBJ2-3; D gene ambiguous. Germline CDR1 reads MDHEN; CDR2 reads SYDVKM. Trimming stripped 8 bases from V and 2 bases from J, with 14 bases between. There are 14 residues in the CDR3. As DNA, the CDR3 is TGTGCCAGCGCAAACCCTATTACCACAGATACGCAGTATTTT. Its protein product is CASANPITTDTQYF.

The genes are TRBV7-9 and TRBJ1-4; 8 positions match TRBD1. V lost 6 bases, J lost 8 bases, and 11 bases stayed unmatched. CDR1 is SEHNR, CDR2 FQNEAQ, per germline (reference sequence). This CDR3 is built from 15 residues. CDR3 sequence reads: CASSLLDRGEEKLFF. In DNA form, the CDR3 reads TGTGCCAGCAGTCTGTTAGACAGGGGAGAGGAAAAACTGTTTTTT. The entire variable domain, with the rest obtained from reference TRBV7-9 and TRBJ1-4, is as follows: DTGVSQNPRHKITKRGQNVTFRCDPISEHNRLYWYRQTLGQGPEFLTYFQNEAQLEKSRLLSDRFSAERPKGSFSTLEIQRTEQGDSAMYLCASSLLDRGEEKLFFGSGTQLSVL.

This clone was recorded once. The chain links TRBV10-3 to TRBJ1-5, with 8 bases fitting TRBD1. Germline V CDR1 and CDR2: ENHRY, SYGVKD. The CDR3 length is 16 residues. J was trimmed by 4 bases and V by 0 bases; bases with no gene match: 5. The CDR3 sequence: CAISESTGVNNQPQHF. For the CDR3, the DNA is TGTGCCATCAGTGAGTCGACAGGGGTGAATAATCAGCCCCAGCATTTT.

This clone was found a few times. V is TRBV19 and J is TRBJ1-2; D is uncertain. This CDR3 has 12 residues. Germline V lookup: CDR1 LNHDA, CDR2 SQIVND (reference sequence). Trimming took 7 bases from V and 4 from J, leaving 10 bases between them. The CDR3 bases are TGTGCCAGTAACGAAGCCCGCTATGGCTACACCTTC. Protein product: CASNEARYGYTF.

This clone was observed a handful of times. This rearrangement joins TRBV18 to TRBJ1-4; no clear D. With 6 bases removed from V and 0 bases from J, the gap between germline ends came to 8 bases. This CDR3 spans 14 amino acids. Germline CDR1 is KGHSH and CDR2 is LQKENI. The CDR3 coding sequence is TGTGCCAGCTCTCGGAGCGCAACTAATGAAAAACTGTTTTTT. Its translation is CASSRSATNEKLFF.

The gene calls are TRBV19 and TRBJ1-5; maybe TRBD1 (6 bases). Germline CDR1 is LNHDA and CDR2 is SQIVND (reference sequence). The CDR3 is 15 amino acids. V lost 4 bases to trimming and J lost 0 bases, with 10 bases between them. The CDR3, as DNA: TGTGCCAGTAGTACACAGGGTCATAGCAATCAGCCCCAGCATTTT. Translation: CASSTQGHSNQPQHF.

The chain carries TRBV28 and TRBJ2-5; D is uncertain. This CDR3 spans 12 amino acids. Germline V gives CDR1 MDHEN, CDR2 SYDVKM. V was cut by 5 bases and J by 2 bases, with 6 bases left in between. Written as DNA, the CDR3 is TGTGCCAGCAGTCCAAAACAAGAGACCCAGTACTTC. This translates into CASSPKQETQYF.

J is TRBJ1-5 and V is TRBV27; TRBD1 matches 10 bases. Germline V gene sequence: CDR1 MNHEY, CDR2 SMNVEV (reference sequence). With 6 bases clipped from V and 9 bases from J, the junction kept 11 bases outside the gene matches. This CDR3 is built from 15 residues. In nucleotides, the CDR3 is TGTGCCAGCAGCCCAGGGACAGGGGACTTTCTGCCCCAGCATTTT. Amino acid sequence: CASSPGTGDFLPQHF.

J is TRBJ1-5 and V is TRBV6-5; D is uncertain. This CDR3 spans 14 amino acids. In germline, CDR1 is MNHEY, CDR2 SVGAGI. Trimming stripped 9 bases from V and 10 bases from J, with 22 bases between. The CDR3 reads CASDYGGAMTPQHF. Here the CDR3 DNA reads TGTGCCAGTGACTACGGTGGCGCAATGACCCCCCAGCATTTT.

The chain recombines TRBV28 with TRBJ2-6; 16 bases match TRBD2. The CDR3 contains 21 residues. V shed 6 bases, J shed 0 bases, and the junction held 11 bases outside the gene matches. Germline V gene lookup returns CDR1 MDHEN and CDR2 SYDVKM. The CDR3 nucleotides read TGTGCCAGCAGGCCCCATCCGGGACTAGCGGGAGGGCCCTCTGGGGCCAACGTCCTGACTTTC. It is translated as CASRPHPGLAGGPSGANVLTF.

The V gene is TRBV5-6, the J gene TRBJ2-7; TRBD1 is a possible D gene (5 bases). The CDR3 runs to 12 residues. The germline CDR1 and CDR2 sequences are SGHDT and YYEEEE. The V gene lost 4 bases and the J gene lost 12 bases, with 17 bases spanning the gap. DNA for the CDR3: TGTGCCAGCAGCCAAGGGGCGGTACGTGGGTACTTC. Translation: CASSQGAVRGYF.

The chain employs TRBV5-1 and TRBJ2-3, with TRBD1 matching over 8 bases. The CDR3 is 17 amino acids. V gave up 0 bases and J gave up 6 bases; unmatched junction bases: 12. Germline CDR1 and CDR2: SGHRS and YFSETQ. CDR3 nucleotides: TGCGCCAGCAGCTTGGTCAGGGACAGGCCCCGGGCGGATACGCAGTATTTT. Encoded protein: CASSLVRDRPRADTQYF.

This clone showed up just once. This rearrangement joins TRBV18 to TRBJ1-1, with D perhaps TRBD1 (5 bases). Trimming shortened V by 3 bases and J by 10 bases, and 15 bases separated the two germline ends. Germline loops: CDR1 KGHSH, CDR2 LQKENI. This CDR3 is 13 amino acids long. Here the CDR3 reads CASSPGERGAAFF. DNA of the CDR3: TGTGCCAGCTCACCGGGTGAAAGGGGTGCAGCTTTCTTT.

The V call is TRBV5-6, the J call TRBJ2-5; maybe TRBD1 (6 bases). Per germline, CDR1 SGHDT and CDR2 YYEEEE. The V and J ends lost 5 bases and 2 bases respectively, with 16 bases between them. The CDR3 extends over 15 amino acids. CDR3 sequence (DNA): TGTGCCAGCAGTCCAGGGGTCACGGTACAAGAGACCCAGTACTTC. Encoded protein: CASSPGVTVQETQYF.

This clone was counted once. The chain joins TRBV7-2 to TRBJ2-2; TRBD2 matches 12 bases. Germline V gives CDR1 SGHTA, CDR2 FQGNSA. Germline trimming cut 2 bases from V and 7 bases from J; bases unmatched to any gene: 5. The CDR3 is 16 amino acids. The CDR3 region has the DNA TGTGCCAGCAGCTTAAGACTAGCGGGAGCGGGCGGGGAGCTGTTTTTT. It codes for CASSLRLAGAGGELFF.

V gene TRBV28 combines with J gene TRBJ1-2; TRBD1 aligns across 7 bases. V was clipped by 6 bases and J by 5 bases; unmatched bases: 12. This CDR3 is built from 15 residues. In germline, CDR1 is MDHEN, CDR2 SYDVKM. CDR3 in DNA: TGTGCCAGCAGGAAGAAATACAGGGGTTCTTATGGCTACACCTTC. It translates to CASRKKYRGSYGYTF.

The CDR3 DNA reads TGTGCCAGCAGCCAAGGCCAACCGGGAACTTACGAGCAGTACTTC. It is translated as CASSQGQPGTYEQYF. V is TRBV3-1 (or the pseudogene TRBV3-2) and J is TRBJ2-7; D possibly corresponds to TRBD2 (5 bases). The CDR3 sequence is 15 residues long. V shed 1 base and J shed 4 bases, with 14 bases lying between them. CDR1 LGHDT and CDR2 YNNKEL come from the germline V gene (reference sequence).

The J gene is TRBJ1-5, the V gene TRBV3-1 (or the pseudogene TRBV3-2), with 7 bases that match TRBD1. The CDR3 runs 14 residues. The junction had 0 bases not matched to a gene; V was cut back by 4 bases and J by 0 bases. Looked up from germline, CDR1 is LGHDT and CDR2 is YNNKEL (reference sequence). CDR3 DNA sequence: TGTGCCAGCAGCCGGGACAGTAGCAATCAGCCCCAGCATTTT. Amino acid sequence: CASSRDSSNQPQHF.

The CDR3 protein is CASSEPVSEAFF. CDR3 bases: TGTGCCAGCAGCGAACCGGTTTCTGAAGCTTTCTTT. This chain links TRBV6-2 or TRBV6-3 with TRBJ1-1; no clear D gene. This CDR3 is 12 amino acids long. With 6 bases removed from V and 6 bases from J, the gap between germline ends came to 11 bases. Germline V gives CDR1 MNHEY, CDR2 SVGEGT.

This CDR3 reads CASSEAGPPGTQYF. The CDR3 nucleotides are TGCGCCAGCAGTGAGGCGGGCCCCCCGGGTACGCAGTATTTT. The V call is TRBV10-1, the J call TRBJ2-3, with D perhaps TRBD2 (5 bases). The CDR3 contains 14 residues. Deletions cut 2 bases from V and 8 bases from J, with 14 bases between. The germline gives CDR1 WNHNN, CDR2 SYGVQD (reference sequence).

CDR3 region: CASSQRTSGHFDYEQYF. The DNA for the CDR3 is TGTGCCAGCAGCCAGAGGACTAGCGGACATTTCGACTACGAGCAGTACTTC. This chain links TRBV27 with TRBJ2-7; 10 bases are a match to TRBD2. The J segment lost 3 bases and the V segment lost 6 bases, leaving 14 bases of the junction unmatched. Germline lookup yields CDR1 MNHEY and CDR2 SMNVEV (reference sequence). The CDR3 is 17 amino acids.

This clone has only one observation. At one of its ends the junction is not consistent with the germline gene, which may arise from a read error. The J gene is TRBJ2-7, the V gene TRBV29-1, with D hard to call. The CDR3 consists of 11 residues. Germline V gene lookup returns CDR1 SQVTM and CDR2 ANQGSEA. The CDR3 spells CSVEQNYGQYF. In DNA form, the CDR3 reads TGCAGCGTTGAACAGAACTACGGGCAGTACTTC.

V usage is TRBV5-1 and J usage is TRBJ2-3; perhaps TRBD1 as D (5 bases). This CDR3 has 15 amino acids. Per germline, CDR1 SGHRS and CDR2 YFSETQ. Trimming left V 0 bases short and J 2 bases short, with 10 bases between. The CDR3 reads CASSLVDKDTDTQYF. In DNA form, the CDR3 reads TGCGCCAGCAGCTTGGTGGACAAAGACACAGATACGCAGTATTTT.

The V and J genes are TRBV4-1 and TRBJ2-2; the D gene is possibly TRBD1 (6 bases). Germline CDR1 reads MGHRA; CDR2 reads YSYEKL. Between the trimmed V and J ends, which lost 4 bases and 3 bases, there was a span of 12 bases. The CDR3 length is 15 residues. Here the CDR3 reads CASSLRDKHTGELFF. The CDR3 DNA reads TGCGCCAGCAGCCTCCGGGACAAACACACCGGGGAGCTGTTTTTT.

This chain uses TRBV9 with TRBJ1-1; no reliable D call. The CDR3 has 15 residues. Germline lookup yields CDR1 SGDLS and CDR2 YYNGEE. Trimming stripped 3 bases from V and 0 bases from J, with 12 bases between. The CDR3 loop reads CASSAQTRVNTEAFF. The CDR3 DNA reads TGTGCCAGCAGCGCCCAGACCCGGGTGAACACTGAAGCTTTCTTT.

J is TRBJ2-1 and V is TRBV3-1 (or the pseudogene TRBV3-2); 12 nucleotides match TRBD2. CDR1 LGHDT and CDR2 YNNKEL come from the germline V gene (reference sequence). The CDR3 has 16 amino acids. V was pared by 2 bases and J by 6 bases, with 5 bases of the junction left unmatched. CDR3 coding DNA: TGTGCCAGCAGCCAATCTAGCGGGGGGGCCCTCAATGAGCAGTTCTTC. Its translation is CASSQSSGGALNEQFF.